The 13 T cell receptor beta chains below come from one sample, sequenced in a study of OX40 agonist ivuxolimab in advanced cancers. Sequencing used immunoSEQ multiplex PCR; TCRdb keeps in-frame clones, though not all of them. The sample holds 15,000 or so clones, almost 80% seen once. The sequenced sample was CD4+ or CD8+ T cells sorted from blood, obtained in a trial of the OX40 agonist ivuxolimab. Source of these receptors: an adult with an advanced solid tumor such as melanoma, head and neck, liver or kidney cancer.

The genes are TRBV4-2 and TRBJ2-3, with 12 bases fitting TRBD2. CDR3 length: 15 residues. The J segment lost 4 bases and the V segment lost 1 base, leaving 0 bases of the junction unmatched. Germline V lookup: CDR1 LGHNA, CDR2 YNFKEQ. CDR3 amino acids: CASSQGLAGADTQYF. The DNA of the CDR3 is TGTGCCAGCAGCCAAGGACTAGCGGGAGCAGATACGCAGTATTTT.

The chain joins TRBV9 to TRBJ1-2; 9 bases match TRBD1. CDR1 is SGDLS and CDR2 is YYNGEE in the germline V gene. The CDR3 is made up of 18 amino acids. The V gene end was trimmed by 3 bases and the J gene end by 4 bases; junction bases not matched to a gene: 16. CDR3 region: CASSGWSPWTGVSYGYTF. Written as DNA, the CDR3 is TGTGCCAGCAGCGGATGGAGTCCATGGACAGGGGTCAGCTATGGCTACACCTTC.

The V call is TRBV11-1, the J call TRBJ2-4; D is unclear. The CDR3 extends over 14 amino acids. Per germline, CDR1 SGHAT and CDR2 FQDESV (reference sequence). V was shortened by 4 bases and J by 3 bases, with 10 bases between the two germline ends. The CDR3, as DNA: TGTGCCAGCAGCTACCTCGAAGGCAAAAACATTCAGTACTTC. Protein sequence: CASSYLEGKNIQYF.

This clone was counted between two and nine times. The chain joins TRBV10-3 to TRBJ1-5; 11 bases align to TRBD1. Unmatched junction bases numbered 3, after V lost 4 bases and J lost 4 bases. The CDR3 runs 15 residues. CDR1 ENHRY and CDR2 SYGVKD come from the germline V gene. Here the CDR3 DNA reads TGTGCCATCAGTGGTGGGGACAGGGGGAATCAGCCCCAGCATTTT. This encodes CAISGGDRGNQPQHF.

This clone is labeled as medium-sized. The CDR3 spells CAWSVGASAGGGYTF. The CDR3 nucleotides are TGTGCCTGGAGTGTAGGGGCCTCAGCGGGCGGTGGCTACACCTTC. V gene TRBV30 combines with J gene TRBJ1-2; TRBD1 might be the D (5 bases). Looked up from germline, CDR1 is GTSNPN and CDR2 is SVGIG (reference sequence). Trimming left V 0 bases short and J 7 bases short, with 18 bases between. This CDR3 has 15 residues.

The table lists this clone with a few counts. Other DNA sequences within the sample encode an identical CDR3. J is TRBJ1-2 and V is TRBV14, with a possible D match to TRBD1 (6 bases). Trimming took 0 bases from V and 5 from J, leaving 13 bases between them. Germline lookup yields CDR1 SGHDN and CDR2 FVKESK. CDR3 length equals 15 residues. In DNA, the CDR3 is TGTGCCAGCAGCCAAGACCCGGGGGCCGTTTATGGCTACACCTTC. It codes for CASSQDPGAVYGYTF.

This chain links TRBV2 with TRBJ1-4, with D hard to call. Germline assignment: CDR1 SNHLY and CDR2 FYNNEI. The CDR3 runs to 13 residues. The V and J ends lost 1 base and 8 bases respectively, with 8 bases between them. The CDR3 sequence is CASSEVAAEKLFF. The CDR3 DNA reads as TGTGCCAGCAGTGAAGTGGCAGCAGAAAAACTGTTTTTT.

CDR3 sequence (DNA): TGCGCCAGTTCACAGGGGATTGGGGCCAAAAACATTCAGTACTTC. Protein sequence: CASSQGIGAKNIQYF. The gene calls are TRBV5-1 and TRBJ2-4; 7 bases fit TRBD1. Germline lookup yields CDR1 SGHRS and CDR2 YFSETQ. This CDR3 comprises 15 residues. V lost 8 bases to trimming and J lost 1 base; unmatched junction nucleotides: 9.

The chain has TRBV14 and TRBJ2-7, with a weak D call TRBD1 (5 bases). The length of the CDR3 is 13 residues. Germline values: CDR1 SGHDN, CDR2 FVKESK. V lost 2 bases and J lost 2, with 7 bases in between. CDR3 in DNA: TGTGCCAGCAGCCAACAGGGTACCTACGAGCAGTACTTC. Translated, it gives CASSQQGTYEQYF.

The rearrangement joins TRBV11-1 to TRBJ2-7; possibly TRBD1 or TRBD2 for D (5 bases each). CDR1 and CDR2 from the germline V gene are SGHAT and FQDESV (reference sequence). CDR3 length: 17 residues. V lost 5 bases and J 2 bases, leaving 22 bases between the germline ends. The CDR3 protein is CASSITRSGQVPYEQYF. The CDR3 DNA reads TGTGCCAGCAGCATAACCAGATCGGGGCAAGTCCCCTACGAGCAGTACTTC. The whole variable domain, remainder taken from reference TRBV11-1 and TRBJ2-7, is EAEVAQSPRYKITEKSQAVAFWCDPISGHATLYWYRQILGQGPELLVQFQDESVVDDSQLPKDRFSAERLKGVDSTLKIQPAELGDSAMYLCASSITRSGQVPYEQYFGPGTRLTVT.

The chain links TRBV28 to TRBJ1-5, with 12 bases aligning to TRBD1. From germline, CDR1 is MDHEN and CDR2 SYDVKM. Trimming cost V 7 bases and J 7 bases; bases outside gene matches: 14. This CDR3 is built from 17 residues. This CDR3 is CASTLGVRDRGQQPQHF. As DNA, the CDR3 is TGTGCCAGCACCTTAGGCGTCCGGGACAGGGGGCAACAGCCCCAGCATTTT.

This sequence joins TRBV19 and TRBJ2-7; 14 positions match TRBD2. The CDR3 has 13 residues. The germline V gene has CDR1 LNHDA and CDR2 SQIVND (reference sequence). Trimming took 5 bases from V and 12 from J; bases not matched to a gene: 6. In nucleotides, the CDR3 is TGTGCCAGTAGTGTCGGGACTAGCGGGAGTATGTACTTC. It translates to CASSVGTSGSMYF.

Turning to this clone: The junction differs from germline at one of its ends, possibly a read error. The V call is TRBV29-1, the J call TRBJ1-4, with unresolved D. The germline V gene encodes CDR1 SQVTM and CDR2 ANQGSEA. The CDR3 consists of 13 residues. The CDR3 sequence: CGFNGGSNEKLFF. The DNA of the CDR3 is TGTGGCTTCAACGGAGGATCTAATGAAAAACTGTTTTTT.